This TCR beta chain originates from a study of cytomegalovirus exposure and HLA in healthy donors. This PCR relied on a set of 60 Vbeta primers and 13 Jbeta primers. TCRdb's table, derived via immunoSEQ multiplex PCR, lists solely in-frame clones and lacks some. The sample holds some 130,000 clones; roughly 85% are singletons and the top ten take 6.5%. The CDR3 runs to 11 residues. The V gene end was trimmed by 4 bases and the J gene end by 9 bases; junction bases not matched to a gene: 1. Germline V gene data show CDR1 as SGHDN and CDR2 as FVKESK. Unrecorded immune exposures were likely, despite nominal health at sampling.

Sequencing input: PBMCs. This TCR was sampled from a man aged 35-49 years in good health and CMV-seropositive. The chain has TRBV14 and TRBJ2-3, with 7 bases lining up with TRBD2. As DNA, the CDR3 is TGTGCCAGCAGCCTCGGGAGGACGCAGTATTTT. Its protein product is CASSLGRTQYF.